These 14 T cell receptor beta chains came from one sample sequenced in a study of T cell responses to AZD1222 COVID-19 vaccine. TCRdb's table, derived via immunoSEQ multiplex PCR, lists solely in-frame clones and lacks some. Found here are 100,000 to 150,000 clones, 85% to 90% of them singletons; the top ten hold about 22%. Source: peripheral blood, taken on day 0 of AZD1222 vaccination. The receptor set was obtained from an adult in good health.

This clone has only a few counts. This chain links TRBV27 with TRBJ2-4, with 11 bases identical to TRBD1. Germline values: CDR1 MNHEY, CDR2 SMNVEV (reference sequence). The CDR3 extends over 15 amino acids. V shed 7 bases and J 2 bases; nucleotides not matched to a gene: 4. The CDR3: CASIGTGGTKNIQYF. CDR3 sequence (DNA): TGTGCCAGCATTGGGACAGGGGGAACCAAAAACATTCAGTACTTC.

The V call is TRBV18, the J call TRBJ2-2; tentative D call: TRBD1 (5 bases). Germline V lookup: CDR1 KGHSH, CDR2 LQKENI. V shed 5 bases and J shed 3 bases, with 13 bases lying between them. The CDR3 loop spans 15 amino acids. The CDR3 region is CASSSQGDDTGELFF. DNA of the CDR3: TGTGCCAGCTCATCGCAGGGCGACGACACCGGGGAGCTGTTTTTT.

The V and J genes are TRBV10-3 and TRBJ1-5; D is uncertain. CDR1 is ENHRY and CDR2 is SYGVKD in the germline V gene. Trimming removed 3 bases from V and 3 bases from J, with 9 bases in between. This CDR3 contains 14 residues. CDR3 residues: CAISDSGSNQPQHF. The CDR3 DNA is TGTGCCATCAGTGATTCCGGATCCAATCAGCCCCAGCATTTT.

The rearrangement uses TRBV24-1 and TRBJ2-6, with D possibly being TRBD1 (6 bases). Germline V gives CDR1 KGHDR, CDR2 SFDVKD. The CDR3 sequence is 16 residues long. V was shortened by 4 bases and J by 2 bases, with 11 bases between the two germline ends. The DNA for the CDR3 is TGTGCCACCAGTGACCCGGGGACACCTGGGGCCAACGTCCTGACTTTC. Protein sequence: CATSDPGTPGANVLTF.

The gene calls are TRBV28 and TRBJ1-3, with D perhaps matching TRBD1 (5 bases). The CDR3 is 15 residues long. Germline V gives CDR1 MDHEN, CDR2 SYDVKM. V was shortened by 6 bases and J by 0 bases, with 12 bases between the two germline ends. CDR3 DNA sequence: TGTGCCAGCAGCTTTGGGGGTTACTCTGGAAACACCATATATTTT. Its translation is CASSFGGYSGNTIYF.

V usage is TRBV27 and J usage is TRBJ2-7; possibly TRBD2 for D (7 bases). The germline V and J ends were trimmed by 6 bases and 3 bases, with 12 bases remaining between them. The CDR3 has 13 amino acids. Looked up from germline, CDR1 is MNHEY and CDR2 is SMNVEV (reference sequence). The CDR3 here is CASRGGAVYEQYF. CDR3 in DNA: TGTGCCAGCAGAGGGGGGGCAGTCTACGAGCAGTACTTC.

In nucleotides, the CDR3 is TGTGCCAGCTCTTGGACCGGGAACACTGAAGCTTTCTTT. Translation: CASSWTGNTEAFF. V and J are TRBV12-3 or TRBV12-4 and TRBJ1-1; no clear D gene. The CDR3 totals 13 residues. The V end was cut by 8 bases, the J end by 1 base, with 11 bases between.

This clone turned up a few times. This chain links TRBV28 with TRBJ1-6; possibly TRBD1 for D (6 bases). This CDR3 comprises 15 residues. Trimming cost V 5 bases and J 9 bases, with 17 bases left between them. Germline lookup yields CDR1 MDHEN and CDR2 SYDVKM. The CDR3 coding sequence is TGTGCCAGCAGTGGCGGCAGGGGAGCAAGTTCACCCCTCCACTTT. Translating it yields CASSGGRGASSPLHF.

The chain has TRBV20-1 and TRBJ2-7, with D maybe TRBD1 (5 bases). In germline, CDR1 is DFQATT, CDR2 SNEGSKA (reference sequence). The CDR3 runs to 11 residues. With 5 bases removed from V and 7 bases from J, the gap between germline ends came to 12 bases. CDR3 amino acids: CSADRGNEQYF. For the CDR3, the DNA is TGCAGTGCTGATAGGGGTAATGAGCAGTACTTC.

The chain couples TRBV2 to TRBJ2-7; D is undetermined. The germline V gene encodes CDR1 SNHLY and CDR2 FYNNEI. The CDR3 spans 15 residues. Deletions cut 2 bases from V and 5 bases from J, with 16 bases between. CDR3 protein: CASSELTSVTHEQYF. CDR3 DNA sequence: TGTGCCAGCAGTGAATTAACCTCGGTAACGCACGAGCAGTACTTC.

The chain recombines TRBV7-8 with TRBJ2-3, with 7 bases aligning to TRBD2. CDR1 SGHVS and CDR2 FQNEAQ come from the germline V gene. V dropped 4 bases and J dropped 2; count of bases not matched to a gene: 3. CDR3 length equals 14 residues. The CDR3 nucleotides are TGTGCCAGCAGCTGGGGGGGAAACACAGATACGCAGTATTTT. Its protein is CASSWGGNTDTQYF.

The chain recombines TRBV27 with TRBJ2-7, with 10 bases fitting TRBD1. From germline, CDR1 is MNHEY and CDR2 SMNVEV (reference sequence). J was trimmed by 0 bases and V by 7 bases; bases with no gene match: 3. The CDR3 length is 14 residues. CDR3 sequence: CASTRTGGSYEQYF. The DNA for the CDR3 is TGTGCCAGCACCAGGACAGGGGGCTCCTACGAGCAGTACTTC.

The V call is TRBV5-1, the J call TRBJ1-2, with D tentatively TRBD1 (6 bases). V dropped 3 bases and J dropped 7 bases, with 19 bases sitting between them. Germline CDR1 SGHRS, CDR2 YFSETQ. CDR3 size: 15 residues. CDR3: CASSSGTPGRVGYTF. In DNA, the CDR3 is TGCGCCAGCAGCTCCGGGACACCCGGGAGAGTTGGCTACACCTTC.

The chain recombines TRBV27 with TRBJ1-1, with TRBD1 as a possible D gene (6 bases). Germline V gene sequence: CDR1 MNHEY, CDR2 SMNVEV (reference sequence). The CDR3 is made up of 14 amino acids. V lost 7 bases and J lost 10, with 22 bases in between. CDR3 in DNA: TGTGCCAGCATCGGGGGGCGGATCCGAGGAGTAGCTTTCTTT. Translated: CASIGGRIRGVAFF.